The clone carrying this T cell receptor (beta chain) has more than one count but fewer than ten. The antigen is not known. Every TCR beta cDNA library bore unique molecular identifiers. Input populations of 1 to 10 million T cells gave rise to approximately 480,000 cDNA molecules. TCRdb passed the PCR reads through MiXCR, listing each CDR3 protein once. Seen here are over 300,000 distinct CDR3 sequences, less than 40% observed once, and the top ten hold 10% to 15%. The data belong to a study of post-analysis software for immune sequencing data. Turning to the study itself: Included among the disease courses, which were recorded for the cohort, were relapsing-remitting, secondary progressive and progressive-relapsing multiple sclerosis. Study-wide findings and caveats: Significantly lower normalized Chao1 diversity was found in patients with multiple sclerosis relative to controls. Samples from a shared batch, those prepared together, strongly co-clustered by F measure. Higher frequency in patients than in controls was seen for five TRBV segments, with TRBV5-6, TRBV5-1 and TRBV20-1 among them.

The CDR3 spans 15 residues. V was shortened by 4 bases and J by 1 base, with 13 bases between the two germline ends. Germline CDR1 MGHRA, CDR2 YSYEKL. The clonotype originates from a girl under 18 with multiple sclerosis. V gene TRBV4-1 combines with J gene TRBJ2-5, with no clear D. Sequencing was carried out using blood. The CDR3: CASSPDPAPQETQYF. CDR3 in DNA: TGCGCCAGCAGCCCGGACCCGGCCCCCCAAGAGACCCAGTACTTC.